One and the same sample provided the 10 T cell receptor beta chains below, sequenced in a study of T cell responses to AZD1222 COVID-19 vaccine. Profiled with immunoSEQ multiplex PCR; TCRdb holds only in-frame clones, not every one. There are more than 110,000 clones in the sample; 85% to 90% occur only once, and 3% to 4.5% lies in the top ten. Here the sequenced sample was peripheral blood, taken on day 0 of AZD1222 vaccination. The source is an adult in good health.

The rearrangement uses TRBV27 and TRBJ2-7; TRBD2 aligns across 7 bases. V was pared by 4 bases and J by 3 bases, with 9 bases of the junction left unmatched. CDR3 length equals 15 residues. Germline lookup yields CDR1 MNHEY and CDR2 SMNVEV (reference sequence). CDR3 sequence (DNA): TGTGCCAGCAGTTGGGACGCTACGGGAGGCTACGAGCAGTACTTC. Translating it yields CASSWDATGGYEQYF.

This clone was counted a single time. The chain recombines TRBV3-1 (or the pseudogene TRBV3-2) with TRBJ2-7; D not certain. Germline lookup yields CDR1 LGHDT and CDR2 YNNKEL (reference sequence). The CDR3 is made up of 16 amino acids. V was pared by 0 bases and J by 5 bases, with 17 bases between. CDR3 loop: CASSQDIPGSSHEQYF. For the CDR3, the DNA is TGTGCCAGCAGCCAAGATATCCCGGGCAGTAGCCACGAGCAGTACTTC.

This sequence joins TRBV3-1 (or the pseudogene TRBV3-2) and TRBJ2-7; D may be TRBD1 (5 bases). V lost 0 bases, J lost 3 bases, and 18 bases lay in between. The CDR3 runs to 17 residues. Germline V gene data show CDR1 as LGHDT and CDR2 as YNNKEL (reference sequence). In DNA, the CDR3 is TGTGCCAGCAGCCAAGAAGCCACAGGCAAAGCCAGCTACGAGCAGTACTTC. It translates to CASSQEATGKASYEQYF.

The chain links TRBV11-2 to TRBJ2-1; 8 positions agree with TRBD2. Per germline, CDR1 SGHAT and CDR2 FQNNGV. V shed 0 bases, J shed 6 bases, and the junction held 4 bases outside the gene matches. The CDR3 spans 15 residues. The CDR3 sequence: CASSLDSLAGNEQFF. CDR3 in DNA: TGTGCCAGCAGCTTAGACAGCCTAGCGGGCAATGAGCAGTTCTTC. The whole variable domain, remainder taken from reference TRBV11-2 and TRBJ2-1, is EAGVAQSPRYKIIEKRQSVAFWCNPISGHATLYWYQQILGQGPKLLIQFQNNGVVDDSQLPKDRFSAERLKGVDSTLKIQPAKLEDSAVYLCASSLDSLAGNEQFFGPGTRLTVL.

The chain combines TRBV7-2 with TRBJ2-7; D is possibly TRBD1 (6 bases). Trimming left V 1 base short and J 3 bases short, with 13 bases between. This CDR3 has 15 amino acids. Germline V gene sequence: CDR1 SGHTA, CDR2 FQGNSA. The CDR3 protein is CASSLVQGGDYEQYF. DNA of the CDR3: TGTGCCAGCAGCTTAGTACAGGGTGGGGACTACGAGCAGTACTTC.

This chain connects TRBV6-4 to TRBJ1-2, with D uncertain. The germline CDR1 and CDR2 sequences are MRHNA and SNTAGT. This CDR3 comprises 13 residues. The V end was cut by 5 bases, the J end by 4 bases, with 11 bases between. CDR3 DNA: TGTGCCAGCAGTCCGGTTTTAGGCTATGGCTACACCTTC. Protein: CASSPVLGYGYTF.

V is TRBV7-3 and J is TRBJ2-1; tentative D call: TRBD2 (5 bases). V dropped 1 base and J dropped 0 bases, with 7 bases sitting between them. CDR1 and CDR2 (germline): SGHTA, FQGTGA. The CDR3 has 15 amino acids. The CDR3 sequence is CASSLNGGSYNEQFF. Here the CDR3 DNA reads TGTGCCAGCAGCTTAAACGGAGGCTCCTACAATGAGCAGTTCTTC. Based on the CDR3 plus reference TRBV7-3 and TRBJ2-1, the full variable domain is GAGVSQTPSNKVTEKGKYVELRCDPISGHTALYWYRQSLGQGPEFLIYFQGTGAADDSGLPNDRFFAVRPEGSVSTLKIQRTERGDSAVYLCASSLNGGSYNEQFFGPGTRLTVL.

This chain joins TRBV19 and TRBJ2-6; unclear D gene. V lost 3 bases, J lost 0 bases, and 6 bases lay in between. Germline values: CDR1 LNHDA, CDR2 SQIVND (reference sequence). The CDR3 loop spans 15 amino acids. The CDR3 is CASSMEHSGANVLTF. The CDR3 DNA is TGTGCCAGTAGTATGGAACACTCTGGGGCCAACGTCCTGACTTTC.

The chain employs TRBV7-7 and TRBJ2-5; 9 nucleotides agree with TRBD2. Per germline, CDR1 SSHAT and CDR2 FNYEAQ (reference sequence). Unmatched junction bases numbered 0, after V lost 1 base and J lost 0 bases. This CDR3 has 15 residues. Written as DNA, the CDR3 is TGTGCCAGCAGCTTAGGCGGGGGGGACCAAGAGACCCAGTACTTC. This encodes CASSLGGGDQETQYF. The full variable domain, rest sourced from reference TRBV7-7 and TRBJ2-5, is GAGVSQSPRYKVTKRGQDVTLRCDPISSHATLYWYQQALGQGPEFLTYFNYEAQPDKSGLPSDRFSAERPEGSISTLTIQRTEQRDSAMYRCASSLGGGDQETQYFGPGTRLLVL.

The chain carries TRBV7-9 and TRBJ2-5, with D perhaps TRBD2 (6 bases). V gave up 2 bases and J gave up 2 bases, with 9 bases separating them. The CDR3 spans 14 residues. Germline CDR1 reads SEHNR; CDR2 reads FQNEAQ (reference sequence). The CDR3 DNA follows: TGTGCCAGCAGCTTAATAGCGGAACAAGAGACCCAGTACTTC. Protein: CASSLIAEQETQYF. The full variable domain, with the rest looked up from reference TRBV7-9 and TRBJ2-5, is DTGVSQNPRHKITKRGQNVTFRCDPISEHNRLYWYRQTLGQGPEFLTYFQNEAQLEKSRLLSDRFSAERPKGSFSTLEIQRTEQGDSAMYLCASSLIAEQETQYFGPGTRLLVL.